The clone carrying this T cell receptor beta chain showed up many times. Its antigen is still unknown. The data were obtained in a study of T cells in Graves' hyperthyroidism and ophthalmopathy. The overall study: Peripheral blood sampling occurred at initial diagnosis, before any treatment. Whole-study results and caveats: Most expanded thyroid clonotypes above 0.001 recurred in blood.

RNA transcripts provided the source from which TCR beta CDR3 regions were amplified. HTBI primers were used for first-round RT-PCR of the TCR CDR3. TCRdb processed the multiplex PCR reads anew with MiXCR; each CDR3 protein has one entry. The table includes a few hundred thousand distinct CDR3 sequences, 15% to 20% detected once. There are 15 residues in the CDR3. V gave up 0 bases and J gave up 7 bases, with 16 bases separating them. Per germline, CDR1 GTSNPN and CDR2 SVGIG (reference sequence). Individuals with ophthalmopathy presented a Clinical Activity Score of at least 3, a NOSPECS grade of at least 4 and a duration under 3 months. The source of the PBMCs was 8.5 to 10 ml of fresh peripheral blood.

Material: blood. This chain connects TRBV30 to TRBJ2-4; no firm D call. The TCR comes from a woman between 40 and 50 years old with Graves' ophthalmopathy. The CDR3 spells CAWSVSTSAGNIQYF. The CDR3 DNA sequence: TGTGCCTGGAGTGTGTCCACGTCCGCCGGGAACATTCAGTACTTC.